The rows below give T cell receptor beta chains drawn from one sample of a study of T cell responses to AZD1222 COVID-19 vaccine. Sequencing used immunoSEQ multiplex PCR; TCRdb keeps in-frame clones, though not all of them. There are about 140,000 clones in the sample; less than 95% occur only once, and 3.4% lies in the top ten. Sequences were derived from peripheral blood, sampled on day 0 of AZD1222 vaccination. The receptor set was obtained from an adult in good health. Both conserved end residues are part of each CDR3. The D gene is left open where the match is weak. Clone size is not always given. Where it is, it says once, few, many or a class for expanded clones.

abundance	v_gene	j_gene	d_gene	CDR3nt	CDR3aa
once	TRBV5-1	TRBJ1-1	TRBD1	TGCGCCAGCAGCTTGGCAGGGGGTGTGAACACTGAAGCTTTCTTT	CASSLAGGVNTEAFF
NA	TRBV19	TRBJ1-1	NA	TGTGCCAGTAGTTACCGGGCCGGGGGCACTGAAGCTTTCTTT	CASSYRAGGTEAFF
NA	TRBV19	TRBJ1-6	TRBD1	TGTGCCAGTATCCAAGGGGGCCGGGGTTCACCCCTCCACTTT	CASIQGGRGSPLHF
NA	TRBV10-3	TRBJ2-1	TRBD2	TGTGCCACCGGGGGGAGTTCCTCCTACAATGAGCAGTTCTTC	CATGGSSSYNEQFF
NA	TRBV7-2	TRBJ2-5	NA	TGTGCCAGCAGCTTAGTTAGGGGGGCGGATGAGACCCAGTACTTC	CASSLVRGADETQYF
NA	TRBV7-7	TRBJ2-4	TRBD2	TGTGCCAGCAGCTCCGGGACTAGCGGGGGCCTAGCCAAAAACATTCAGTACTTC	CASSSGTSGGLAKNIQYF
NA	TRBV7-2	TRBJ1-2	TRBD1	TGTGCCAGCAGCCCGAACAGGGGGCCCTATGGCTACACCTTC	CASSPNRGPYGYTF
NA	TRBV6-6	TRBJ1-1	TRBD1	TGTGCCAGCAGTAAGCGACAGGGGGCGGGCACTGAAGCTTTCTTT	CASSKRQGAGTEAFF
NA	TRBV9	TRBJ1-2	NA	TGTGCCAGCAGCGTAGATGGCTATGGCTACACCTTC	CASSVDGYGYTF
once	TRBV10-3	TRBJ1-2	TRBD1	TGTGCCCACGCGATGGGACAGGACGATGGCTACACCTTC	CAHAMGQDDGYTF
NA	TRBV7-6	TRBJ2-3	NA	TGTGCCAGCAGCCCGACCGTTACGGCAGATACGCAGTATTTT	CASSPTVTADTQYF
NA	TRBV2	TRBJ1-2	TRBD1	TGTGCCAGCAGCGGGGACAGGGGGCTGTTTGGCTACACCTTC	CASSGDRGLFGYTF
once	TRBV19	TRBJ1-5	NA	TGTGCCAGTAGTTCAGGGGTAATGGTGAATCAGCCCCAGCATTTT	CASSSGVMVNQPQHF
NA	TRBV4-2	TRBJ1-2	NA	TGTGCCAGCAGCCAAGCCTCCTGGGGCTACACCTTC	CASSQASWGYTF
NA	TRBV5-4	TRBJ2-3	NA	TGTGCCAGCAGCTTGCGCGGGAGCACAGATACGCAGTATTTT	CASSLRGSTDTQYF
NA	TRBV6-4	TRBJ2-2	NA	TGTGCCAGCAGTGTCGAAGGGTTATTGAACACCGGGGAGCTGTTTTTT	CASSVEGLLNTGELFF
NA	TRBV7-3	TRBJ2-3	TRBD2	TGTGCCAGCAGCCATACTAGCGGCACAGATACGCAGTATTTT	CASSHTSGTDTQYF
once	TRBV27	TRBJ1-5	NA	TGTGCCAGCAGGGGCAAGGCTCGGGGTCTGCGCAATCAGCCCCAGCATTTT	CASRGKARGLRNQPQHF
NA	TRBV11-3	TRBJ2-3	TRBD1	TGTGCCAGCAGCTCTGGGACAGGGTCAGATACGCAGTATTTT	CASSSGTGSDTQYF
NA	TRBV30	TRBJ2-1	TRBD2	TGTGCCTGGAGTGTACGTCGTCTAGCGGGCGGCAATGAGCAGTTCTTC	CAWSVRRLAGGNEQFF
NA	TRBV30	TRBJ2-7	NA	TGTGCCTGGACCCGACCGGGGGCCGGAGACTACGAGCAGTACTTC	CAWTRPGAGDYEQYF
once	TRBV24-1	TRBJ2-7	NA	TGTGCCACCTCCTCCAGCGGCTACGAGCAGTACTTC	CATSSSGYEQYF
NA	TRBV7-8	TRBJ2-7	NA	TGTGCCAGCAGCTCAACCTACGAGCAGTACTTC	CASSSTYEQYF
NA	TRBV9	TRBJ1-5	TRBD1	TGTGCCAGCAGCCCCAGACCAGGGGGCGATCAGCCCCAGCATTTT	CASSPRPGGDQPQHF
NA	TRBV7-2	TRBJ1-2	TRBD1	TGTGCCACCCGCGGGACAGGGCCTGTACTAGACTATGGCTACACCTTC	CATRGTGPVLDYGYTF
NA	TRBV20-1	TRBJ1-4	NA	TGCAGTGCTGACGACGATGAAAAACTGTTTTTT	CSADDDEKLFF
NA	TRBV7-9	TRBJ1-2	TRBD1	TGTGCCAGCAGCGTCGGGACAGTCTATGGCTACACCTTC	CASSVGTVYGYTF
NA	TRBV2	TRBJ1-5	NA	TGTGCCAGCAACGACGTAGTTTACAATCAGCCCCAGCATTTT	CASNDVVYNQPQHF
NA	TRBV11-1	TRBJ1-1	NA	TGTGCCAGCAGCAAAGGGGTGAACACTGAAGCTTTCTTT	CASSKGVNTEAFF
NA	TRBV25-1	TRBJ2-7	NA	TGTGCCAGTACGAGGGGGGGACGCTCCTACGAGCAGTACTTC	CASTRGGRSYEQYF
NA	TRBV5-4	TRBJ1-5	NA	TGTGCCAGCAGCTTGGTCGGGGAGCAGCCCCAGCATTTT	CASSLVGEQPQHF
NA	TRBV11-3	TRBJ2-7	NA	TGTGCCAGCAGCATAGACAGCCACAGGGTCCCCTACTCGGGCGAGCAGTACTTC	CASSIDSHRVPYSGEQYF
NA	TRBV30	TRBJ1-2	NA	TGTGCCTGGAGTGTACTTGGTATGGGGTATGGCTACACCTTC	CAWSVLGMGYGYTF
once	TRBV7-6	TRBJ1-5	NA	TGTGCCAGCAGCTTAGGGATGACTCAGCCCCAGCATTTT	CASSLGMTQPQHF
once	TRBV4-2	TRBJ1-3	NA	TGTGCCAGCAGCCAAACGACAAAGATAGGGGCTGGAAACACCATATATTTT	CASSQTTKIGAGNTIYF
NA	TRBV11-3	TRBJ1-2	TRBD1	TGTGCCAGCAGCCTTCGTACGGGACAGGCCTATGGCTACACCTTC	CASSLRTGQAYGYTF
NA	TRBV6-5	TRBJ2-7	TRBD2	TGTGCCAGCCGGCCGCCTAGCGGGGGGCGTTACGAGCAGTACTTC	CASRPPSGGRYEQYF
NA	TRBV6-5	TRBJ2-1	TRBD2	TGTGCCAGCAGTTACCGGACTAGCGGGGGGGACGAGCAGTTCTTC	CASSYRTSGGDEQFF
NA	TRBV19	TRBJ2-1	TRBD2	TGTGCCAGTAGAGGAGCGGGAGAAGGCAATGAGCAGTTCTTC	CASRGAGEGNEQFF
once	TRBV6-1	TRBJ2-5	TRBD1	TGTGCCAGCAGTGAAGGTACAGGGGCTTGGGAGACCCAGTACTTC	CASSEGTGAWETQYF
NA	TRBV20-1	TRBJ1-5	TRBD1	TGCAGTGCTAGTCGAGGGGACAGCCATAGCAATCAGCCCCAGCATTTT	CSASRGDSHSNQPQHF
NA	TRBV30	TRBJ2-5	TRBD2	TGTGCCTGGATTCAGCGGGGTTCAGAGACCCAGTACTTC	CAWIQRGSETQYF